Sequencing of this T cell receptor beta chain was carried out in a study of blood T cell repertoires in COVID-19. Sequencing was performed with immunoSEQ multiplex PCR; in TCRdb, only in-frame clones are kept and a portion is missing. Seen here are some 69,000 clones, approximately 80% observed once, and the top ten hold 20% to 25%. Trimming left V 0 bases short and J 6 bases short, with 16 bases between. The CDR3 runs 16 residues. Per the germline V gene, CDR1 is SGDLS and CDR2 is YYNGEE. The origin of this receptor is a woman aged 70-85 years with acute or convalescent COVID-19. The chain uses TRBV9 and TRBJ2-1, with a tentative D call TRBD1 (5 bases). The sample taken for sequencing was peripheral blood. The CDR3 nucleotides are TGTGCCAGCAGCGTAGTAGGCCTGACAGTGACCAATGAGCAGTTCTTC. Translated, it gives CASSVVGLTVTNEQFF.